One sample yielded the 14 T cell receptor beta chains listed below, sequenced in a study of shared clonotypes between healthy human individuals. Positive CCR7 selection of CD45RO-negative cells yielded the naive CD8 cells, and terminally differentiated effector memory CD45RA+ cells were excluded. Sequenced by immunoSEQ multiplex PCR; TCRdb stores in-frame clones only, minus some. This table holds around 2,100,000 clones, about 95% found once. Sequencing input: naive CD8+ T cells sorted from blood. Source of these receptors: a young man in good health.

The chain joins TRBV11-2 to TRBJ2-2; 7 bases map to TRBD1. Germline V gene lookup returns CDR1 SGHAT and CDR2 FQNNGV. V lost 3 bases and J lost 2; bases outside the gene matches: 3. CDR3 length: 15 amino acids. The CDR3 here is CASSLTGYNTGELFF. The CDR3 DNA reads TGTGCCAGCAGCTTGACAGGGTATAACACCGGGGAGCTGTTTTTT.

This chain joins TRBV5-1 and TRBJ2-1; 11 bases match TRBD1. Germline-derived CDR1 and CDR2 are SGHRS and YFSETQ. V dropped 0 bases and J dropped 6; count of bases not matched to a gene: 2. The CDR3 spans 15 residues. The CDR3 protein is CASSLGTGGGNEQFF. The DNA for the CDR3 is TGCGCCAGCAGCTTGGGGACAGGGGGCGGCAATGAGCAGTTCTTC.

The chain joins TRBV30 to TRBJ2-5; 11 bases line up with TRBD1. Germline lookup yields CDR1 GTSNPN and CDR2 SVGIG (reference sequence). After removal of 4 bases from V and 5 bases from J, the junction contained 6 bases not matched to a gene. The CDR3 is made up of 14 amino acids. The DNA for the CDR3 is TGTGCCTGGACCGGGACAGGGGGATATGAGACCCAGTACTTC. It specifies CAWTGTGGYETQYF.

In the case of this clone: The same CDR3 also results from other DNA sequences found in this sample. This chain joins TRBV29-1 and TRBJ1-1, with D unclear. The CDR3 spans 10 residues. V was shortened by 3 bases and J by 3 bases, with 2 bases between the two germline ends. CDR1 and CDR2 (germline): SQVTM, ANQGSEA. CDR3 in DNA: TGCAGCGTTGAGGACACTGAAGCTTTCTTT. Translated: CSVEDTEAFF.

This chain links TRBV14 with TRBJ2-7; D uncertain. The length of the CDR3 is 15 residues. V was pared by 0 bases and J by 1 base, with 10 bases between. CDR1 and CDR2 (germline): SGHDN, FVKESK. The CDR3 is CASSQELADSYEQYF. The CDR3 coding sequence is TGTGCCAGCAGCCAAGAATTGGCAGATTCCTACGAGCAGTACTTC.

Details on this clone: Other DNA sequences from this sample encode an identical CDR3 as well. V and J are TRBV9 and TRBJ2-7; TRBD2 is a possible D gene (6 bases). This CDR3 contains 14 residues. Per germline, CDR1 SGDLS and CDR2 YYNGEE. The V end was cut by 0 bases, the J end by 0 bases, with 7 bases between. CDR3 in DNA: TGTGCCAGCAGCGTAGGTAGCGGCTCCTACGAGCAGTACTTC. Its protein product is CASSVGSGSYEQYF.

The chain carries TRBV7-9 and TRBJ2-4, with D possibly TRBD1 on 6 matching bases. Germline CDR1 reads SEHNR; CDR2 reads FQNEAQ (reference sequence). V lost 8 bases and J 9 bases, leaving 14 bases between the germline ends. The CDR3 is made up of 12 amino acids. The CDR3 DNA follows: TGTGCCAGCTCCCCAACAGGGTCCATTCAGTACTTC. Its translation is CASSPTGSIQYF.

The rearrangement joins TRBV2 to TRBJ2-7; D is unclear. The CDR3 is 13 amino acids. CDR1 is SNHLY and CDR2 is FYNNEI in the germline V gene. V was shortened by 8 bases and J by 2 bases, with 13 bases between the two germline ends. The CDR3 spells CASAEALPYEQYF. Here the CDR3 DNA reads TGTGCCAGCGCCGAGGCACTCCCCTACGAGCAGTACTTC.

This rearrangement joins TRBV4-3 to TRBJ2-5; maybe TRBD2 (6 bases). Germline assignment: CDR1 LGHNA and CDR2 YSLEER. Trimming shortened V by 0 bases and J by 0 bases, and 17 bases separated the two germline ends. The CDR3 sequence is 18 residues long. CDR3: CASSQDQDSGYYQETQYF. The CDR3 nucleotides are TGCGCCAGCAGCCAAGATCAGGATAGCGGATATTACCAAGAGACCCAGTACTTC.

Concerning this clone: Other DNA sequences from this sample encode an identical CDR3 as well. The chain has TRBV11-2 and TRBJ1-1; D not certain. Trimming left V 5 bases short and J 2 bases short, with 6 bases between. CDR3 length equals 12 residues. Germline V lookup: CDR1 SGHAT, CDR2 FQNNGV. The chain's CDR3 is CASSLDNTEAFF. The CDR3 DNA follows: TGTGCCAGCAGCCTTGACAACACTGAAGCTTTCTTT.

With regard to this clone: Other DNA sequences in the sample encode the same CDR3. The chain recombines TRBV27 with TRBJ2-1, with D possibly matching TRBD2 (7 bases). Germline loops: CDR1 MNHEY, CDR2 SMNVEV (reference sequence). CDR3 length equals 15 residues. The V and J ends lost 3 bases and 2 bases respectively, with 11 bases between them. The CDR3 protein is CASSLSGGPYNEQFF. CDR3 nucleotides: TGTGCCAGCAGTTTGTCGGGGGGCCCCTACAATGAGCAGTTCTTC.

As to this clone: Other DNA sequences in the same sample also yield this CDR3. The V and J genes are TRBV11-2 and TRBJ2-7, with D perhaps being TRBD1 or TRBD2 (6 bases each). The germline gives CDR1 SGHAT, CDR2 FQNNGV. The CDR3 length is 15 residues. V was pared by 0 bases and J by 4 bases, with 13 bases between. CDR3 region: CASSLEGRTAYEQYF. CDR3 sequence (DNA): TGTGCCAGCAGCTTAGAGGGGAGGACAGCTTACGAGCAGTACTTC.

V usage is TRBV5-6 and J usage is TRBJ1-1, with 9 bases identical to TRBD1. The length of the CDR3 is 13 residues. J was trimmed by 6 bases and V by 5 bases; bases with no gene match: 5. Germline V gene lookup returns CDR1 SGHDT and CDR2 YYEEEE. CDR3 in amino acids: CASRQGAFSEAFF. The CDR3 nucleotides are TGTGCCAGCAGACAGGGGGCGTTCTCTGAAGCTTTCTTT.

Note on this clone: The same CDR3 arises from other DNA sequences in this sample as well. This sequence joins TRBV27 and TRBJ1-5, with a possible D match to TRBD1 (6 bases). Germline V lookup: CDR1 MNHEY, CDR2 SMNVEV (reference sequence). Trimming cost V 6 bases and J 4 bases, with 13 bases left between them. The CDR3 is 14 amino acids. CDR3 nucleotides: TGTGCCAGCAGCCTCGGGGGCTGGAATCAGCCCCAGCATTTT. Its translation is CASSLGGWNQPQHF.